Listed below are T cell receptor beta chains from one sample, sequenced in a study of blood T cell repertoires in COVID-19. Clones were sequenced by immunoSEQ multiplex PCR, and TCRdb holds only the in-frame ones, with some missing. This sample has about 130,000 clones, with around 83% found just once. The sample comprised PBMCs or T cells enriched from blood (not recorded which). These receptors were obtained from a man between 45 and 60 years old who had recovered from COVID-19. The CDR3 runs from the conserved cysteine through the conserved F or W. A D gene is named only where the DNA matches it firmly. Not all rows give a size; the values are once, few, many and, for expanded clones, a class.

d_gene	v_gene	j_gene	abundance	CDR3aa	CDR3nt
.	TRBV12-1	TRBJ2-1	.	CASSNQTVSSYNEQFF	TGTGCCAGCAGCAATCAGACAGTGAGCTCCTACAATGAGCAGTTCTTC
.	TRBV19	TRBJ2-5	few	CASTDRDQETQYF	TGTGCCAGTACGGACAGAGACCAAGAGACCCAGTACTTC
.	TRBV19	TRBJ1-6	.	CASARDTGSSSYNSPLHF	TGTGCCAGCGCCCGGGACACAGGGAGTAGCTCCTATAATTCACCCCTCCACTTT
TRBD2	TRBV19	TRBJ2-3	.	CASSITSGGAGSTDTQYF	TGTGCCAGTAGTATAACTAGCGGGGGGGCCGGGAGCACAGATACGCAGTATTTT
.	TRBV25-1	TRBJ2-5	.	CASRLQETQYF	TGTGCCAGCAGACTACAAGAGACCCAGTACTTC
.	TRBV11-2	TRBJ2-5	.	CASSFTGTQETQYF	TGTGCCAGCAGCTTCACAGGGACCCAAGAGACCCAGTACTTC
.	TRBV5-6	TRBJ1-3	.	CASSFRQGWGNTIYF	TGTGCCAGCAGCTTTCGCCAGGGCTGGGGAAACACCATATATTTT
.	TRBV10-3	TRBJ2-5	.	CAISESRGRGETQYF	TGTGCCATCAGTGAGTCGAGAGGCAGGGGAGAGACCCAGTACTTC
.	TRBV6-5	TRBJ1-6	.	CASSNTPASPLHF	TGTGCCAGCAGTAATACTCCCGCCTCACCCCTCCACTTT
TRBD1	TRBV19	TRBJ1-2	.	CASSPGDSLAGGYTF	TGTGCCAGTAGCCCTGGGGACAGCCTGGCGGGGGGCTACACCTTC
TRBD2	TRBV28	TRBJ2-5	.	CASGSGTSGDETQYF	TGTGCCAGCGGATCTGGGACTAGCGGGGATGAGACCCAGTACTTC
.	TRBV1	TRBJ2-2	.	CTSSTAGLGRAGELFF	TGCACCAGCAGCACCGCGGGGTTAGGGCGGGCCGGGGAGCTGTTTTTT
.	TRBV11-3	TRBJ2-7	.	CASSLNQGGPYEQYF	TGTGCCAGCAGCTTAAATCAGGGAGGACCCTACGAGCAGTACTTC
.	TRBV21-1	TRBJ1-1	once	CASSKGSGNTEAFF	TGTGCCAGCAGCAAAGGGTCGGGGAACACTGAAGCTTTCTTT
.	TRBV9	TRBJ1-2	.	CASSYTENYGYTF	TGTGCCAGCAGCTACACAGAGAACTATGGCTACACCTTC
.	TRBV18	TRBJ2-2	.	CASSPRGSSYTGELFF	TGTGCCAGCTCACCTCGAGGGTCCTCCTACACCGGGGAGCTGTTTTTT
.	TRBV5-1	TRBJ2-5	.	CASSPLGAHQETQYF	TGCGCCAGCAGCCCCCTGGGGGCACACCAAGAGACCCAGTACTTC
TRBD1	TRBV7-9	TRBJ1-1	.	CASSLGTGMAFF	TGTGCCAGCAGCTTAGGGACAGGGATGGCTTTCTTT
TRBD1	TRBV7-2	TRBJ2-1	.	CASSLTTGLGEQFF	TGTGCCAGCAGCTTAACGACAGGGTTAGGTGAGCAGTTCTTC
TRBD1	TRBV7-2	TRBJ2-1	few	CASSRQPLGQANEQFF	TGTGCCAGCAGCCGGCAACCCCTAGGACAGGCCAATGAGCAGTTCTTC
.	TRBV5-5	TRBJ1-1	.	CASRPTGGGLNTEAFF	TGTGCCAGCAGACCGACGGGCGGGGGGCTGAACACTGAAGCTTTCTTT
.	TRBV19	TRBJ1-2	.	CASRSWQGKAGYTF	TGTGCCAGTAGGTCGTGGCAGGGCAAGGCCGGCTACACCTTC
.	TRBV21-1	TRBJ2-5	.	CASSKAKGCLEETQYF	TGTGCCAGCAGCAAAGCAAAGGGGTGTTTGGAAGAGACCCAGTACTTC
.	TRBV2	TRBJ2-7	.	CASIRDYEQYF	TGTGCCAGCATCAGGGACTACGAGCAGTACTTC
.	TRBV25-1	TRBJ2-5	.	CASSFGDRETQYF	TGTGCCAGCAGTTTCGGGGATCGGGAGACCCAGTACTTC
.	TRBV9	TRBJ1-1	.	CASSVDQRANTEAFF	TGTGCCAGCAGCGTAGACCAAAGAGCCAACACTGAAGCTTTCTTT
TRBD2	TRBV6-5	TRBJ2-3	.	CASSYGGGEGTDTQYF	TGTGCCAGCAGTTACGGGGGGGGTGAGGGCACAGATACGCAGTATTTT
.	TRBV12-3/TRBV12-4	TRBJ1-1	.	CASSSRDDSEAFF	TGTGCCAGCAGCTCCCGAGACGACAGTGAAGCTTTCTTT
.	TRBV5-6	TRBJ1-2	.	CASSSGGEGVYGYTF	TGTGCCAGCAGCTCGGGAGGGGAGGGGGTCTATGGCTACACCTTC
.	TRBV6-5	TRBJ1-2	.	CASSSYRASYGYTF	TGTGCCAGCAGTTCATACAGGGCATCCTATGGCTACACCTTC
.	TRBV10-3	TRBJ1-6	few	CAISQASYNSPLHF	TGTGCCATCAGTCAGGCGAGCTATAATTCACCCCTCCACTTT
TRBD1	TRBV5-4	TRBJ1-1	.	CASSLVGTGNEAFF	TGTGCCAGCAGCTTGGTGGGGACAGGGAACGAAGCTTTCTTT
.	TRBV5-1	TRBJ2-3	.	CASSLAAGWADTQYF	TGCGCCAGCAGCTTGGCTGCGGGGTGGGCAGATACGCAGTATTTT
.	TRBV5-4	TRBJ1-6	.	CASSQRDRYNSPLHF	TGTGCCAGCAGCCAGCGGGACCGATATAATTCACCCCTCCACTTT
TRBD1	TRBV5-6	TRBJ1-2	.	CASSLGDRDSHGYTF	TGTGCCAGCAGCTTGGGGGACAGGGATTCCCATGGCTACACCTTC
.	TRBV7-8	TRBJ1-6	.	CASSFGSNSPLHF	TGTGCCAGCAGCTTTGGCTCCAATTCACCCCTCCACTTT
TRBD1	TRBV5-6	TRBJ1-1	.	CASSPMRTGPMNTEAFF	TGTGCCAGCAGCCCGATGAGGACAGGGCCCATGAACACTGAAGCTTTCTTT
.	TRBV10-2	TRBJ2-2	.	CASSVARGELFF	TGCGCCAGCAGTGTGGCTCGCGGGGAGCTGTTTTTT
TRBD2	TRBV7-8	TRBJ2-1	once	CASSLALLGTSYEQFF	TGTGCCAGCAGCTTAGCGCTATTAGGGACTAGCTATGAGCAGTTCTTC
.	TRBV28	TRBJ2-3	.	CASSPGGRATDTQYF	TGTGCCAGCAGTCCAGGGGGGAGAGCGACAGATACGCAGTATTTT
.	TRBV13	TRBJ1-2	.	CASSLDETRINGYTF	TGTGCCAGCAGCTTAGACGAGACACGGATTAATGGCTACACCTTC
.	TRBV29-1	TRBJ2-7	.	CSGGGALASYEQYF	TGCAGCGGAGGGGGGGCACTAGCCTCCTACGAGCAGTACTTC
TRBD1	TRBV11-1	TRBJ1-5	.	CASSLGQGAGQPQHF	TGTGCCAGCAGCTTAGGACAGGGGGCAGGTCAGCCCCAGCATTTT
.	TRBV7-8	TRBJ2-7	.	CASSPSARGSSYEQYF	TGTGCCAGCAGCCCATCGGCCAGGGGAAGCTCCTACGAGCAGTACTTC
TRBD1	TRBV6-6	TRBJ2-7	.	CASRSRDSRLREQYF	TGTGCCAGCAGGTCCCGGGACAGCCGTTTGAGGGAGCAGTACTTC
TRBD2	TRBV5-8	TRBJ2-1	.	CASRNQGLAGGSSYNEQFF	TGTGCCAGCAGGAACCAGGGACTAGCGGGGGGTTCCTCCTACAATGAGCAGTTCTTC
.	TRBV20-1	TRBJ2-3	.	CSASSLRLSQHMDTQYF	TGCAGTGCTAGTTCCCTACGACTCTCACAACACATGGATACGCAGTATTTT
.	TRBV28	TRBJ1-6	.	CASSPSSYNSPLHF	TGTGCCAGCAGCCCGAGCTCCTATAATTCACCCCTCCACTTT
TRBD1	TRBV6-2/TRBV6-3	TRBJ2-1	.	CASSYSISGLRTGIYNEQFF	TGTGCCAGCAGTTACTCGATATCGGGACTCAGGACAGGGATCTACAATGAGCAGTTCTTC
.	TRBV7-3	TRBJ2-2	.	CASSLNSLTNTGELFF	TGTGCCAGCAGCTTAAACAGCCTTACCAACACCGGGGAGCTGTTTTTT
TRBD1	TRBV7-9	TRBJ1-5	.	CASSAGQGNQPQHF	TGTGCCAGCAGCGCTGGACAGGGGAACCAGCCCCAGCATTTT
.	TRBV7-6	TRBJ1-4	.	CASSNPRTLTNEKLFF	TGTGCCAGCAGTAACCCTAGGACTCTAACAAATGAAAAACTGTTTTTT
TRBD1	TRBV7-3	TRBJ1-6	.	CASSPSGTGASPLHF	TGTGCCAGCAGCCCTTCCGGGACAGGGGCTTCACCCCTCCACTTT